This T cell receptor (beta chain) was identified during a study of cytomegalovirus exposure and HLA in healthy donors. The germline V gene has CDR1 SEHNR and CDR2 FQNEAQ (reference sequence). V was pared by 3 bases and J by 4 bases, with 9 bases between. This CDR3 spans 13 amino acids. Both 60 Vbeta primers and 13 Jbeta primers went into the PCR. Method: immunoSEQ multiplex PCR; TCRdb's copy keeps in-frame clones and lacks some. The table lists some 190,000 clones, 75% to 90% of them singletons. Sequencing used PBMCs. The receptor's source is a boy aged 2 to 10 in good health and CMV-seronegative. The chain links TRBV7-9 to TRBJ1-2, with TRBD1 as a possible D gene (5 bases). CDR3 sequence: CASSLQGIYGYTF. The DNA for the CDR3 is TGTGCCAGCAGCTTGCAGGGTATCTATGGCTACACCTTC.